This paragraph reports one T cell receptor beta chain. The antigen remains undetermined. This entry belongs to a study of cytomegalovirus exposure and HLA in healthy donors. The study's findings and limits: Reportedly, cytomegalovirus status was diagnosed with high sensitivity and specificity. Among the CMV-associated chains, three were confirmed in vitro as specific for CMV antigens. Investigators reported 164 TCR beta chains as tied to cytomegalovirus.

It was the approximately 120-subject validation cohort, separate from the roughly 700-subject first cohort, to which the donors belonged. Some clones are missing from TCRdb's copy, which holds only in-frame ones; the method was immunoSEQ multiplex PCR. The table lists around 150,000 clones, approximately 84% of them singletons, with 30% in the top ten. V was clipped by 6 bases and J by 0 bases, with 23 bases between them. CDR3 length equals 17 residues. Germline V gene lookup returns CDR1 SQVTM and CDR2 ANQGSEA. This receptor was taken from a man aged 30-40 years in good health and CMV-seropositive. The chain has TRBV29-1 and TRBJ1-1, with a weak D call TRBD1 (5 bases). Material for sequencing was PBMCs. The CDR3 reads CSVSTREFSAVNTEAFF. The DNA of the CDR3 is TGCAGCGTATCGACCAGGGAATTCTCCGCTGTGAACACTGAAGCTTTCTTT.